This TCR beta chain was found in a study of CD8+ T cells in alopecia areata. Study conclusions and caveats: Scalp and blood samples kept many expanded lesional clones throughout tofacitinib.

On this clone itself: What it recognizes is unknown.

This sample's treatment: oral pan-JAK inhibitor, 5-10 mg twice daily. RNA extraction was followed by reverse transcription into cDNA, which acted as the sequencing template. Method: immunoSEQ multiplex PCR; TCRdb's copy keeps in-frame clones and lacks some. The sample includes 40,000 to 50,000 clones, about 71% of them seen just once. This CDR3 has 14 amino acids. Germline CDR1 is SQVTM and CDR2 is ANQGSEA. V was clipped by 6 bases and J by 1 base; unmatched bases: 7. The specimen was CD8+ T cells sorted from blood, collected at week 4, from a patient treated with tofacitinib. This receptor was taken from a human donor with alopecia areata. The chain couples TRBV29-1 to TRBJ2-3; 7 nucleotides line up with TRBD2. The CDR3 loop reads CSVWGSGGTDTQYF. The CDR3 DNA sequence: TGCAGCGTCTGGGGCAGCGGGGGCACAGATACGCAGTATTTT.